Only a few counts were recorded for the clone carrying this T cell receptor (beta chain). This CDR3 has 12 amino acids. Between the trimmed V and J ends, which lost 4 bases and 1 base, there was a span of 4 bases. From germline, CDR1 is WSHSY and CDR2 SAAADI. The entry originates in a study of shared clonotypes between healthy human individuals. Only in-frame clones appear in the TCRdb table, and some are missing; sequencing was by immunoSEQ multiplex PCR. The sample carries roughly 1,100,000 clones, about 75% recorded once. The TCR comes from a man between 18 and 29 years old in good health. The sequenced sample consisted of memory CD4+ T cells sorted from blood. Subset noted: CD45RA-negative fraction. J is TRBJ1-1 and V is TRBV10-2, with no clear D. The CDR3 reads CASSGSNTEAFF. The CDR3 DNA follows: TGCGCCAGCAGTGGATCGAACACTGAAGCTTTCTTT.